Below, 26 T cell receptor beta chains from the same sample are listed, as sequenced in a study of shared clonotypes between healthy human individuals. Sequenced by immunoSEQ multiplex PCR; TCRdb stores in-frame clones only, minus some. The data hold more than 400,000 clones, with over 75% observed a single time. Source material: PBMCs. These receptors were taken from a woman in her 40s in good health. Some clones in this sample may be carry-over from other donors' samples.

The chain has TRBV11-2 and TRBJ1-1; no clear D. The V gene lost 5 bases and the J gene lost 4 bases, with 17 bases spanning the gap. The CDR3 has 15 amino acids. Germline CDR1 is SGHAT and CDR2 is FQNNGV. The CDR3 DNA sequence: TGTGCCAGCAGCCTCGGGTCGGGGTCCAGCACTGAAGCTTTCTTT. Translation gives CASSLGSGSSTEAFF.

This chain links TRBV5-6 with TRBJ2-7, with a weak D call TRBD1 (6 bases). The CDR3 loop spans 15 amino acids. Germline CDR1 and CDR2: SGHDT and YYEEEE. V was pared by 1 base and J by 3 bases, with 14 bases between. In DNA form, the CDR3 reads TGTGCCAGCAGCTTGCAGGGACATGTATTCTACGAGCAGTACTTC. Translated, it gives CASSLQGHVFYEQYF.

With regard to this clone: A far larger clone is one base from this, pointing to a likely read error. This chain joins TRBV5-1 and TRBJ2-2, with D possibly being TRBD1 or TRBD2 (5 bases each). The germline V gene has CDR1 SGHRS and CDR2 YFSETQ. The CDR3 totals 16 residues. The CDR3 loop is CASSLVAGRLAGEPFF. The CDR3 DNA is TGCGCCAGCAGCTTGGTGGCAGGGAGACTGGCCGGGGAGCCGTTTTTT.

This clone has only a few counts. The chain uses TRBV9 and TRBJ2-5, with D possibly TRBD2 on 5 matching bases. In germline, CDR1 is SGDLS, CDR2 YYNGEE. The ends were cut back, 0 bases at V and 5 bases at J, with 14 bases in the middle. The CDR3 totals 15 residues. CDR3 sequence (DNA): TGTGCCAGCAGCGTAGGTGGCGCTAGAGGGGAGACCCAGTACTTC. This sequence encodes CASSVGGARGETQYF.

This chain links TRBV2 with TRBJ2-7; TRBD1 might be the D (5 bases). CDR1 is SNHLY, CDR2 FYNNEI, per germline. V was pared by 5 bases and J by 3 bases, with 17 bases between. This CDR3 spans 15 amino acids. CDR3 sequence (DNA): TGTGCCAGCAGTCCCATTGACATACAGGACTACGAGCAGTACTTC. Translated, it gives CASSPIDIQDYEQYF.

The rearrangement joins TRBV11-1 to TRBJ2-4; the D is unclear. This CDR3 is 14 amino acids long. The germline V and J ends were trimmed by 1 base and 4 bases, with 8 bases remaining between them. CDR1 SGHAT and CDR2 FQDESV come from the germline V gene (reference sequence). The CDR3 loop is CASSLGTAKNIQYF. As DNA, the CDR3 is TGTGCCAGCAGCTTAGGGACGGCAAAAAACATTCAGTACTTC.

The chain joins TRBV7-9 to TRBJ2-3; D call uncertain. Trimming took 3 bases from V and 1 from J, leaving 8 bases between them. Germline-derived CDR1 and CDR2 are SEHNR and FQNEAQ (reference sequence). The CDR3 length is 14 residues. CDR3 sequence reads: CASSFRRGTDTQYF. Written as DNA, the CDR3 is TGTGCCAGCAGCTTCCGAAGGGGCACAGATACGCAGTATTTT.

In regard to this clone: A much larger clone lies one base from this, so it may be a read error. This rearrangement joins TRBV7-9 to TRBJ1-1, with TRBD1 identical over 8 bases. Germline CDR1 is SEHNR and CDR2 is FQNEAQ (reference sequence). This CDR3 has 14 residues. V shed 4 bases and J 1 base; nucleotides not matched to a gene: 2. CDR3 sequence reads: CASSSGQANTEAFF. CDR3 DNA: TGTGCCAGCAGCTCGGGACAGGCGAACACTGAAGCTTTCTTT.

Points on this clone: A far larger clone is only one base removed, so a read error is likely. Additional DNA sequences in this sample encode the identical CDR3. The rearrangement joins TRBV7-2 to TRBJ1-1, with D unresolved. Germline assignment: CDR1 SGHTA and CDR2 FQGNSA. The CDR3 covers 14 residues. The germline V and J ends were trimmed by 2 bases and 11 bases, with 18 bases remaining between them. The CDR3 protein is CASSLSHLQDLAFF. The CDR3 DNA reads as TGTGCCAGCAGCTTATCCCATTTACAAGATTTGGCTTTCTTT. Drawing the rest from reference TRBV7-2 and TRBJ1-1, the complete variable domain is GAGVSQSPSNKVTEKGKDVELRCDPISGHTALYWYRQSLGQGLEFLIYFQGNSAPDKSGLPSDRFSAERTGGSVSTLTIQRTQQEDSAVYLCASSLSHLQDLAFFGQGTRLTVV.

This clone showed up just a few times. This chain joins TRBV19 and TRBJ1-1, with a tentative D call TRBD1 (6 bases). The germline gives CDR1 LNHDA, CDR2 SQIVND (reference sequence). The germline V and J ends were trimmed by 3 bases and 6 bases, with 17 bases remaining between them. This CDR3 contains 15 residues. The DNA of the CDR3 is TGTGCCAGTAGTATCCGAGGGGGATTCGGGGCTGAAGCTTTCTTT. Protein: CASSIRGGFGAEAFF. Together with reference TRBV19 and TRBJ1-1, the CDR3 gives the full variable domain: DGGITQSPKYLFRKEGQNVTLSCEQNLNHDAMYWYRQDPGQGLRLIYYSQIVNDFQKGDIAEGYSVSREKKESFPLTVTSAQKNPTAFYLCASSIRGGFGAEAFFGQGTRLTVV.

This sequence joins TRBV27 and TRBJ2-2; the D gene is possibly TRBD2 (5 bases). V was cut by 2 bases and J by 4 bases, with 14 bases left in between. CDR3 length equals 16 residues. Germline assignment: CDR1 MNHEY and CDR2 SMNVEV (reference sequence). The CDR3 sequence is CASSLQRTVITGELFF. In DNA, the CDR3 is TGTGCCAGCAGTTTACAGCGGACGGTTATCACCGGGGAGCTGTTTTTT.

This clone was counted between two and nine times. The DNA for the CDR3 is TGTGCCAGCATCCACCGGACAGGGCCCTCCTATGGCTACACCTTC. Its protein product is CASIHRTGPSYGYTF. The chain carries TRBV6-1 and TRBJ1-2; 8 bases fit TRBD1. Germline V gene sequence: CDR1 MNHNS, CDR2 SASEGT. After removal of 7 bases from V and 4 bases from J, the junction contained 11 bases not matched to a gene. There are 15 residues in the CDR3.

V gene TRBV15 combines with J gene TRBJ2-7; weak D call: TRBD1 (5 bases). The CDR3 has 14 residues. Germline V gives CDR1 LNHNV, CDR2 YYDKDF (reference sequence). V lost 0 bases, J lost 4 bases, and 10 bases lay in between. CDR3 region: CATSRDAGKYEQYF. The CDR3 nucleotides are TGTGCCACCAGCAGAGATGCAGGGAAGTACGAGCAGTACTTC. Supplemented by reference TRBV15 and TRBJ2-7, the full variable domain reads DAMVIQNPRYQVTQFGKPVTLSCSQTLNHNVMYWYQQKSSQAPKLLFHYYDKDFNNEADTPDNFQSRRPNTSFCFLDIRSPGLGDTAMYLCATSRDAGKYEQYFGPGTRLTVT.

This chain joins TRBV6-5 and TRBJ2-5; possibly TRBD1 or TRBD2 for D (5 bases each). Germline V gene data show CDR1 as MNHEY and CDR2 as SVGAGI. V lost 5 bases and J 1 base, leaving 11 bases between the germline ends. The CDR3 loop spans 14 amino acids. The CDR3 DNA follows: TGTGCCAGCAGTGGCCTTGGGGGCCAAGAGACCCAGTACTTC. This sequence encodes CASSGLGGQETQYF.

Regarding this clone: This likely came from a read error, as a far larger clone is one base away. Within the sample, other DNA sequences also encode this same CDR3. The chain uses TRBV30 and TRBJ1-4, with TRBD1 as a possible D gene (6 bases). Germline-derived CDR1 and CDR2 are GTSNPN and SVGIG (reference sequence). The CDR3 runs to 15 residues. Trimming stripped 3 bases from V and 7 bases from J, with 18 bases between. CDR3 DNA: TGTGCCTGGAGAGTTCCGGGACACCCGGCTGAAAAACTGTTTTTT. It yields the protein CAWRVPGHPAEKLFF.

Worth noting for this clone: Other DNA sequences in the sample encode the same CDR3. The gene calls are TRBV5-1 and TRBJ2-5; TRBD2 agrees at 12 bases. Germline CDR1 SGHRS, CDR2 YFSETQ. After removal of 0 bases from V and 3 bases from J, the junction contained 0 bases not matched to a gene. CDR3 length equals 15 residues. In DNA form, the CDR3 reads TGCGCCAGCAGCTTGGGACTAGCGGGAGAAGAGACCCAGTACTTC. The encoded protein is CASSLGLAGEETQYF.

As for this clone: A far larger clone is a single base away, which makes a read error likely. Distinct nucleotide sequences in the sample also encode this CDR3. CDR3 DNA sequence: TGCGCCAGCAGCCAGGGAGTCGTAGGGGGACGCTCCTACGAGCAGTACTTC. Protein sequence: CASSQGVVGGRSYEQYF. This chain links TRBV4-1 with TRBJ2-7, with a possible D match to TRBD1 (6 bases). Germline lookup yields CDR1 MGHRA and CDR2 YSYEKL. V lost 3 bases, J lost 0 bases, and 18 bases lay in between. This CDR3 region has 17 residues.

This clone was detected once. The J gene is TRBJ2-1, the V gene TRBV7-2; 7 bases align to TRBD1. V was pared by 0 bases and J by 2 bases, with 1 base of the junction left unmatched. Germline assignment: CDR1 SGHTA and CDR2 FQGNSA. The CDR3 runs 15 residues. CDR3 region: CASSLAQGAYNEQFF. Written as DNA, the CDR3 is TGTGCCAGCAGCTTAGCGCAGGGGGCCTACAATGAGCAGTTCTTC.

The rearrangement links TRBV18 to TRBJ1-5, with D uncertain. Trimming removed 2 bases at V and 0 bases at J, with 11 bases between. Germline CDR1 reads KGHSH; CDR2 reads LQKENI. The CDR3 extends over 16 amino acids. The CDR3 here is CASSPMAVLSNQPQHF. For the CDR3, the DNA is TGTGCCAGCTCACCAATGGCAGTTCTTAGCAATCAGCCCCAGCATTTT.

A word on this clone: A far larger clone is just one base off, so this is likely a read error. The CDR3 region is CASSPFGAGVYGYTF. Here the CDR3 DNA reads TGCGCCAGCAGTCCGTTTGGCGCAGGGGTTTACGGCTACACCTTC. The J gene is TRBJ1-2, the V gene TRBV5-1, with a tentative D call TRBD1 (6 bases). The germline V and J ends were trimmed by 5 bases and 8 bases, with 22 bases remaining between them. CDR1 and CDR2 (germline): SGHRS, YFSETQ. The CDR3 is 15 residues long.

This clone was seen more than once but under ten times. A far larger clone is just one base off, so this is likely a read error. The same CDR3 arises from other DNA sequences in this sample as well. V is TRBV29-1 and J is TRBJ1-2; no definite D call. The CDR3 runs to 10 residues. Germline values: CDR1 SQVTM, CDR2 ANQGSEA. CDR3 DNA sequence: TGCAGCTTGTCGAGGGATGGCTATACCTTC. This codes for CSLSRDGYTF.

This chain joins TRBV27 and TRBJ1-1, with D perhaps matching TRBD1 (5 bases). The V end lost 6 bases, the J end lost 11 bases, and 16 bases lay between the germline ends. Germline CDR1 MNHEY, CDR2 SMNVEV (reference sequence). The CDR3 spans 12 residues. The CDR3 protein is CASSRPGTGAFF. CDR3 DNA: TGTGCCAGCAGCCGGCCAGGGACGGGTGCTTTCTTT.

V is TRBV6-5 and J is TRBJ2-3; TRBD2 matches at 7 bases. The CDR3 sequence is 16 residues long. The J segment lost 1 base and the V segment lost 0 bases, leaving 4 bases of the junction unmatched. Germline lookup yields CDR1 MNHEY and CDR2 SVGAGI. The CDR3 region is CASSYSPTSRTDTQYF. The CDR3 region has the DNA TGTGCCAGCAGTTACTCGCCGACTAGCCGCACAGATACGCAGTATTTT.

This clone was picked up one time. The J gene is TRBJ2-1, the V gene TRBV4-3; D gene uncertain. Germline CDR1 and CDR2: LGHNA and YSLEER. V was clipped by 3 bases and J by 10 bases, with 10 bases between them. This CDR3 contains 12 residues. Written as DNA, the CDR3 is TGCGCCAGCAGCCATGGAAGCAGGGAGCAGTTCTTC. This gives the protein CASSHGSREQFF.

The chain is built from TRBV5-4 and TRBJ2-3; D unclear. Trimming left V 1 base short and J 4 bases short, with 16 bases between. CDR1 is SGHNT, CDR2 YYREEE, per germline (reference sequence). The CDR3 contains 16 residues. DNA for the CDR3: TGTGCCAGCAGCTTGTACGTGGGGTTTGCTGCAGATACGCAGTATTTT. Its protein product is CASSLYVGFAADTQYF.

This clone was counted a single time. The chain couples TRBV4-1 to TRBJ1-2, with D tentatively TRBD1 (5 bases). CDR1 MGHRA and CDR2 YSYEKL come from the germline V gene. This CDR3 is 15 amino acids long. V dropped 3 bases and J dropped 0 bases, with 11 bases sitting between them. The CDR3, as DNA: TGCGCCAGCAGCCAGAGGGACGGATCTAACTATGGCTACACCTTC. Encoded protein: CASSQRDGSNYGYTF.